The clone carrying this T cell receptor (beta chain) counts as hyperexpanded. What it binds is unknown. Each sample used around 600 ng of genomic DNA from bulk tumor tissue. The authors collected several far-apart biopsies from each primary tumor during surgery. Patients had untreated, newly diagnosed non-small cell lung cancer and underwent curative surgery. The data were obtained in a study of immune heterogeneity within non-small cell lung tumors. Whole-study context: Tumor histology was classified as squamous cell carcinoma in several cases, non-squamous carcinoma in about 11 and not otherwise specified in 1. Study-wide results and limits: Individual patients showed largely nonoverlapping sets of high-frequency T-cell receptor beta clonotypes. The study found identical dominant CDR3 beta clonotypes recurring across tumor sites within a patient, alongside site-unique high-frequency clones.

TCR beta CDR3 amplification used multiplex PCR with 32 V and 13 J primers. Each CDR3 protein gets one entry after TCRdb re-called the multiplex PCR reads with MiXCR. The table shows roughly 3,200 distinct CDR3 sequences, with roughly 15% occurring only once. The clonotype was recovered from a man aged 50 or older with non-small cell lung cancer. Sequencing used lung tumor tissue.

This CDR3 reads CASSAGTSGRYEQYF. The CDR3 DNA reads as TGCGCCAGCAGCGCCGGGACTAGCGGGAGGTACGAGCAGTACTTC. The gene calls are TRBV5-1 and TRBJ2-7; 15 positions agree with TRBD2. The CDR3 has 15 residues. V shed 4 bases and J 4 bases; nucleotides not matched to a gene: 3. The V gene's germline CDR1 is SGHRS and CDR2 YFSETQ.